These 24 T cell receptor beta chains were sequenced from one sample in a study of CD8 T cells in Susac syndrome. With random hexamers, reverse transcription was performed on about 0.45 to 1 ug of RNA. TCRdb reprocessed the immunoSEQ multiplex PCR reads with MiXCR, giving one entry per CDR3 protein. Of 300,000 to 350,000 distinct CDR3 sequences listed, just over 90% are singletons. The sample consisted of CD4+ T cells from PBMCs. The origin of the receptors is a human donor with multiple sclerosis.

The gene calls are TRBV18 and TRBJ1-5; D gene uncertain. Per the germline V gene, CDR1 is KGHSH and CDR2 is LQKENI. Between the trimmed V and J ends, which lost 3 bases and 3 bases, there was a span of 9 bases. The CDR3 extends over 14 amino acids. The DNA of the CDR3 is TGTGCCAGCTCACCCGGGCGGTTCAATCAGCCCCAGCATTTT. Translation: CASSPGRFNQPQHF.

The J gene is TRBJ2-7, the V gene TRBV11-3; TRBD1 matches at 7 bases. The length of the CDR3 is 13 residues. V lost 5 bases, J lost 2 bases, and 3 bases stayed unmatched. Germline V gives CDR1 SGHNT, CDR2 YENEEA. CDR3 coding DNA: TGTGCCAGCAGCCTTACAGGGGCCTACGAGCAGTACTTC. Translation gives CASSLTGAYEQYF.

This rearrangement joins TRBV7-9 to TRBJ2-1, with a tentative D call TRBD2 (6 bases). CDR1 is SEHNR, CDR2 FQNEAQ, per germline (reference sequence). Trimming shortened V by 5 bases and J by 12 bases, and 14 bases separated the two germline ends. This CDR3 contains 12 residues. This CDR3 reads CASSQLRGGQFF. CDR3 coding DNA: TGTGCCAGCAGCCAATTGCGGGGAGGGCAGTTCTTC.

The V and J genes are TRBV6-5 and TRBJ2-2; no clear D. The CDR3 is made up of 16 amino acids. V gave up 4 bases and J gave up 0 bases, with 12 bases separating them. Per the germline V gene, CDR1 is MNHEY and CDR2 is SVGAGI. The CDR3: CASSSPGDPNTGELFF. In nucleotides, the CDR3 is TGTGCCAGCAGTTCGCCTGGGGATCCGAACACCGGGGAGCTGTTTTTT.

The chain recombines TRBV2 with TRBJ2-7; 8 nucleotides line up with TRBD2. CDR3 size: 16 residues. From germline, CDR1 is SNHLY and CDR2 FYNNEI. The V and J ends lost 3 bases and 3 bases, in that order; junction bases with no gene match: 10. Here the CDR3 DNA reads TGTGCCAGCAGTGATGTGAGCGGGAGAATAGGCTACGAGCAGTACTTC. It translates to CASSDVSGRIGYEQYF.

The gene calls are TRBV7-2 and TRBJ2-1, with 7 bases fitting TRBD1. The CDR3 is 12 residues long. Trimming at V came to 1 base and at J to 16 bases, leaving 7 bases not matched to a gene. Per germline, CDR1 SGHTA and CDR2 FQGNSA. CDR3 residues: CASSLEDRSRFF. CDR3 nucleotide sequence: TGTGCCAGCAGCTTAGAGGACAGGTCGCGATTCTTC.

V and J are TRBV7-2 and TRBJ2-7; 7 bases are shared with TRBD1. The CDR3 extends over 16 amino acids. Germline V CDR1 and CDR2: SGHTA, FQGNSA. V dropped 2 bases and J dropped 3; count of bases not matched to a gene: 10. The CDR3 DNA follows: TGTGCCAGCAGCTTATCCTCGACAGGGAAGGGCTACGAGCAGTACTTC. It specifies CASSLSSTGKGYEQYF.

The chain carries TRBV6-6 and TRBJ1-1; maybe TRBD1 (5 bases). The CDR3 is 13 residues long. In germline, CDR1 is MNHNY, CDR2 SVGAGI (reference sequence). V lost 11 bases and J lost 10, with 23 bases in between. Written as DNA, the CDR3 is TGTGCCGGGACCGGGACTACAGGCGGGAGAGCTTTCTTT. It is translated as CAGTGTTGGRAFF.

The rearrangement joins TRBV12-3 or TRBV12-4 to TRBJ2-1; D is possibly TRBD1 or TRBD2 (5 bases each). This CDR3 is 15 amino acids long. Trimming took 7 bases from V and 3 from J, leaving 16 bases between them. The CDR3 DNA sequence: TGTGCCAGCACGGGTGGGGACGAATTCTACAATGAGCAGTTCTTC. Translated: CASTGGDEFYNEQFF.

This chain connects TRBV12-3 or TRBV12-4 to TRBJ2-1; possibly TRBD1 for D (5 bases). The V gene lost 3 bases and the J gene lost 2 bases, with 29 bases spanning the gap. The CDR3 contains 21 residues. Here the CDR3 DNA reads TGTGCCAGCAGTTTTCGCGCCCTCCCAATACCTGACAGATACCCCTACAATGAGCAGTTCTTC. It codes for CASSFRALPIPDRYPYNEQFF.

This clonotype was seen just once. The chain combines TRBV20-1 with TRBJ2-1, with D possibly being TRBD1 (7 bases). The germline gives CDR1 DFQATT, CDR2 SNEGSKA (reference sequence). This CDR3 is built from 14 residues. The germline V and J ends were trimmed by 5 bases and 12 bases, with 23 bases remaining between them. For the CDR3, the DNA is TGCAGTGCTGGAGGGGGCGCCGGGGACGCTGGGCAGTTCTTC. This sequence encodes CSAGGGAGDAGQFF.

V gene TRBV20-1 combines with J gene TRBJ2-7; 8 bases match TRBD2. Germline loops: CDR1 DFQATT, CDR2 SNEGSKA (reference sequence). Trimming cost V 1 base and J 11 bases; bases outside gene matches: 10. This CDR3 comprises 13 residues. DNA for the CDR3: TGCAGTGCTAGAGGGCCGGCGGGGGGAGGAGAGTACTTC. It codes for CSARGPAGGGEYF.

The chain joins TRBV11-1 to TRBJ2-7; TRBD1 agrees at 9 bases. The V segment lost 4 bases and the J segment 3 bases; nucleotides outside the gene matches: 7. The CDR3 loop spans 15 amino acids. CDR1 and CDR2 (germline): SGHAT, FQDESV (reference sequence). CDR3 DNA: TGTGCCAGCAGCTCAGGGACAGGGCAGGGCTACGAGCAGTACTTC. It translates to CASSSGTGQGYEQYF.

This chain joins TRBV4-1 and TRBJ1-5; D call uncertain. The CDR3 is made up of 16 amino acids. Trimming took off 0 bases at V and 2 bases at J, with 11 bases between the two ends. Germline V gene lookup returns CDR1 MGHRA and CDR2 YSYEKL. The CDR3 sequence: CASSQDRWGGNQPQHF. CDR3 sequence (DNA): TGCGCCAGCAGCCAAGATAGATGGGGTGGCAATCAGCCCCAGCATTTT.

The chain couples TRBV2 to TRBJ2-1, with 9 bases fitting TRBD2. The CDR3 has 13 amino acids. The germline gives CDR1 SNHLY, CDR2 FYNNEI. V lost 7 bases to trimming and J lost 8 bases; unmatched junction nucleotides: 6. In DNA form, the CDR3 reads TGTGCCAGCAAGGGACTAGCTAAAGATGAGCAGTTCTTC. It encodes CASKGLAKDEQFF.

The rearrangement uses TRBV3-1 and TRBJ1-1; 7 positions match TRBD1. With V trimmed by 3 bases and J by 1 base, 14 bases remained unmatched. Germline lookup yields CDR1 LGHDT and CDR2 YNNKEL (reference sequence). CDR3 size: 18 residues. CDR3 DNA: TGTGCCAGCAGCCAGTCCTCAGGGGGGGTGAGGGCGAACACTGAAGCTTTCTTT. It specifies CASSQSSGGVRANTEAFF.

The chain links TRBV29-1 to TRBJ1-1; D perhaps matches TRBD1 (6 bases). Germline CDR1 and CDR2: SQVTM and ANQGSEA. Trimming took 6 bases from V and 0 from J, leaving 17 bases between them. This CDR3 is 15 amino acids long. In DNA, the CDR3 is TGCAGCGTAGAACCGGGACACTGGTTGAACACTGAAGCTTTCTTT. This translates into CSVEPGHWLNTEAFF.

The V gene is TRBV3-1, the J gene TRBJ1-1; 9 bases match TRBD1. The CDR3 loop spans 14 amino acids. V trimming: 6 bases; J trimming: 4 bases; junction bases outside the gene matches: 6. Germline lookup yields CDR1 LGHDT and CDR2 YNNKEL (reference sequence). DNA of the CDR3: TGTGCCAGCAGGTCACAGGGGGCGAGCACTGAAGCTTTCTTT. Translation: CASRSQGASTEAFF.

This chain uses TRBV12-3 or TRBV12-4 with TRBJ2-1; 8 bases match TRBD2. The CDR3 contains 15 residues. V dropped 2 bases and J dropped 9; count of bases not matched to a gene: 9. The CDR3 here is CASSLQSGSGAEQFF. The DNA of the CDR3 is TGTGCCAGCAGTTTACAAAGCGGTAGCGGGGCTGAGCAGTTCTTC.

This clonotype has more than one count but fewer than ten. The V gene is TRBV6-6, the J gene TRBJ2-7; D gene ambiguous. The CDR3 is 12 amino acids. Between the trimmed V and J ends, which lost 0 bases and 7 bases, there was a span of 7 bases. Germline loops: CDR1 MNHNY, CDR2 SVGAGI (reference sequence). DNA for the CDR3: TGTGCCAGCAGTTACTCGATGGGTGAGCAGTACTTC. Its protein product is CASSYSMGEQYF.

V is TRBV11-2 and J is TRBJ1-3; TRBD1 matches at 8 bases. Germline assignment: CDR1 SGHAT and CDR2 FQNNGV. There are 17 residues in the CDR3. With V trimmed by 5 bases and J by 0 bases, 9 bases remained unmatched. In DNA form, the CDR3 reads TGTGCCAGCAGCCCGGGACAGGAACCGAGCTCTGGAAACACCATATATTTT. Translated, it gives CASSPGQEPSSGNTIYF.

This chain joins TRBV5-1 and TRBJ2-7, with D possibly being TRBD2 (6 bases). Germline values: CDR1 SGHRS, CDR2 YFSETQ. With 5 bases removed from V and 2 bases from J, the gap between germline ends came to 17 bases. This CDR3 is 15 amino acids long. The CDR3 DNA sequence: TGCGCCAGCAGAACGACCCGGGGGAGGACCTACGAGCAGTACTTC. Residues: CASRTTRGRTYEQYF.

V is TRBV7-2 and J is TRBJ1-6; D is unclear. V was trimmed by 3 bases and J by 14 bases, leaving 17 bases between them. The CDR3 extends over 14 amino acids. Germline lookup yields CDR1 SGHTA and CDR2 FQGNSA. CDR3 protein: CASSFGRQERALHF. The CDR3 coding sequence is TGTGCCAGCAGCTTTGGCAGGCAAGAACGGGCCCTCCACTTT.

The V and J genes are TRBV5-1 and TRBJ2-2; TRBD2 matches at 10 bases. The CDR3 is made up of 18 amino acids. The germline gives CDR1 SGHRS, CDR2 YFSETQ. Unmatched junction bases numbered 7, after V lost 2 bases and J lost 0 bases. The DNA for the CDR3 is TGCGCCAGCAGCTTACGAGCTAGCGGGGGCACGAACACCGGGGAGCTGTTTTTT. It encodes CASSLRASGGTNTGELFF.